The source of this T cell receptor (beta chain) is a study of shared clonotypes between healthy human individuals. Findings of the study overall: With a few donors compared, around 5% of naive CD4 clonotypes were shared. The small donor group covered limited genetic and exposure diversity. On the whole, naive subsets had larger estimated richness than memory subsets had.

In its sample, this clone was seen a few times. What it recognizes is unknown. Germline V gives CDR1 LNHNV, CDR2 YYDKDF (reference sequence). The CDR3 has 15 amino acids. Trimming cost V 1 base and J 6 bases, with 13 bases left between them. Sorted-subset replicate PCRs used approximately 200 ng of genomic DNA. This amount corresponded to 25,000 to 30,000 T cell genomes. Clones were sequenced by immunoSEQ multiplex PCR, and TCRdb holds only the in-frame ones, with some missing. This repertoire shows a few million clones, more than 80% found once; its top ten account for 0.13% to 0.15%. This sequence joins TRBV15 and TRBJ1-5; tentative D call: TRBD1 (5 bases). Material: naive CD4+ T cells sorted from blood. As for subset: CD45RA+ positively selected. The clonotype originates from a young man in good health. The CDR3 loop is CATSRGGATPQPQHF. CDR3 nucleotides: TGTGCCACCAGCAGAGGTGGGGCCACCCCTCAGCCCCAGCATTTT.